This TCR beta chain was identified in a study of blood T cell repertoires in COVID-19. Germline V gives CDR1 SGHTS, CDR2 YDEGEE. Trimming pared 3 bases from V and 6 bases from J, leaving 17 bases between. The CDR3 runs to 15 residues. Repertoires were generated with immunoSEQ multiplex PCR, while TCRdb's copy carries only in-frame clones and drops some. This sample has tens of thousands of clones, with 90% found just once. The genes are TRBV5-8 and TRBJ2-3, with D possibly matching TRBD1 (9 bases). The receptor's source is a woman at least 80 years old with active COVID-19. Sample: peripheral blood. The CDR3 nucleotides read TGTGCCAGCAGCTCGCTTAGCGGGACAGGGGATACGCAGTATTTT. It translates to CASSSLSGTGDTQYF.